This TCR beta chain was sequenced during a study of T-cell reconstitution after alpha-beta-depleted transplantation in children. Findings and limits, study-wide: After transplant, at about two months, alpha-beta T cells were reportedly derived from several hundred expanded graft clones.

In the case of this clonotype: Its antigen remains unknown.

Germline V gene lookup returns CDR1 SGHRS and CDR2 YFSETQ. The V and J ends lost 0 bases and 2 bases respectively, with 11 bases between them. The CDR3 consists of 15 residues. Unique molecular identifiers tagged the TCRbeta library. One entry per CDR3 protein, called by TCRdb with MiXCR from the PCR reads. The table lists approximately 500,000 distinct CDR3 sequences, roughly a quarter of them singletons. The sequencing used PBMCs, collected before TCRalphabeta/CD19-depleted stem cell transplant. The TCR was taken from a boy less than two years old with Wiskott-Aldrich syndrome, due to receive a stem cell transplant. This chain uses TRBV5-1 with TRBJ2-5; no firm D call. CDR3 residues: CASSLANPGQETQYF. The CDR3 DNA reads TGCGCCAGCAGCTTGGCTAATCCAGGTCAAGAGACCCAGTACTTC.